This TCR beta chain is from a study of T cells in Graves' hyperthyroidism and ophthalmopathy. This clonotype was found many times. In making diagnoses, clinical symptoms, serum thyroxine and TRAb, thyroid ultrasound and orbital computed tomography were all used. This CDR3 comprises 15 residues. Germline CDR1 is SGHRS and CDR2 is YFSETQ. V was cut by 3 bases and J by 7 bases, with 16 bases left in between. It was RNA transcripts that yielded the amplified TCR beta CDR3 regions. Carried out on the TCR CDR3, a first-round RT-PCR used the HTBI primer set. TCRdb fed the multiplex PCR reads into MiXCR, producing one record per CDR3 protein. The top ten clones hold roughly 50% of a sample with 560,000 or so distinct CDR3 sequences, about 20% of them seen once.

The sequencing sample was made of blood. The receptor's source is a man aged 40-49 years with Graves' ophthalmopathy. V gene TRBV5-1 combines with J gene TRBJ1-4; D may be TRBD1 (5 bases). The CDR3 sequence is CASSWGTGGLEKLFF. The CDR3 DNA is TGCGCCAGCAGCTGGGGAACAGGAGGCCTTGAAAAACTGTTTTTT.